This T cell receptor (beta chain) comes out of a study of early T cells in non-severe SARS-CoV-2 infection. Germline V gives CDR1 SGHAT, CDR2 FQNNGV. Trimming removed 5 bases from V and 8 bases from J, with 13 bases in between. The CDR3 totals 13 residues. Study-wide results and limits: VDJdb-based matching was biased toward anti-spike CD8 responses and missed private and CD4 specificities.

TCRdb ran MiXCR on the 5' RACE reads and lists one entry per CDR3 protein. The data contain about 83,000 distinct CDR3 sequences, around 12% of them seen just once; the ten biggest clones take up approximately 7%. This clonotype was seen repeatedly, ten times or more. Its antigen is unidentified. The TCR comes from an adult who was a healthcare worker with PCR-confirmed SARS-CoV-2 infection or an uninfected control (not recorded which). Material for sequencing was whole blood. The rearrangement uses TRBV11-2 and TRBJ2-1, with unresolved D. The CDR3 region has the DNA TGTGCCAGCAGCCCTATCCCCCAGCATGAGCAGTTCTTC. Translation: CASSPIPQHEQFF.